This T cell receptor beta chain was captured in a study of cytomegalovirus exposure and HLA in healthy donors. Generated by immunoSEQ multiplex PCR, the TCRdb table keeps only in-frame clones and is missing some. The table includes around 300,000 clones, about 90% detected once. This CDR3 region has 14 residues. Germline-derived CDR1 and CDR2 are SSHAT and FNYEAQ (reference sequence). Trimming cost V 5 bases and J 5 bases, with 15 bases left between them. The receptor was derived from a woman between 25 and 40 years old in good health and CMV-seropositive. The chain employs TRBV7-7 and TRBJ2-5, with D possibly being TRBD2 (6 bases). Sequenced material: PBMCs. CDR3 residues: CASSPVGEVETQYF. Here the CDR3 DNA reads TGTGCCAGCAGCCCGGTAGGGGAGGTGGAGACCCAGTACTTC.